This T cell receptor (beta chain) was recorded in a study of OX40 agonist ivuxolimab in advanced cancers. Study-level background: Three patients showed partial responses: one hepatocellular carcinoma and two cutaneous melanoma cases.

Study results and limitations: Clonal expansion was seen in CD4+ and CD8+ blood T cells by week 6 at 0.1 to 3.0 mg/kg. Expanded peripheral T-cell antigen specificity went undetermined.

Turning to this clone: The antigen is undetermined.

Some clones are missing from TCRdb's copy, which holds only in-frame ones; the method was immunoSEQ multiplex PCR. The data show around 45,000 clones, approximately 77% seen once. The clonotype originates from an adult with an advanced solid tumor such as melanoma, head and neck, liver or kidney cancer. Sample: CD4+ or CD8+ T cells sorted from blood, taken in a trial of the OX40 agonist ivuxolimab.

The CDR3 loop reads CAWGRTSTYEQYF. The CDR3, as DNA: TGTGCCTGGGGTAGGACATCTACCTACGAGCAGTACTTC. The chain uses TRBV30 and TRBJ2-7; possibly TRBD1 for D (5 bases). Germline loops: CDR1 GTSNPN, CDR2 SVGIG (reference sequence). V dropped 5 bases and J dropped 2 bases, with 13 bases sitting between them. This CDR3 is built from 13 residues.